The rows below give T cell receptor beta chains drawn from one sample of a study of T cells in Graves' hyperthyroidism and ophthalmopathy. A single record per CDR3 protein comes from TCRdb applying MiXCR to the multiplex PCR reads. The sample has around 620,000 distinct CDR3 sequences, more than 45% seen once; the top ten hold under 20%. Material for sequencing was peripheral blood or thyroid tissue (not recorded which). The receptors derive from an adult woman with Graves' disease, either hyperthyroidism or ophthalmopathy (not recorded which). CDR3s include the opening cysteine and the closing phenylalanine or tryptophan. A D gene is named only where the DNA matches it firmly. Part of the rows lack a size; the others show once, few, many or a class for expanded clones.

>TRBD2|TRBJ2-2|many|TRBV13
CASSRSGTKNGELFF
TGTGCCAGCAGTCGCAGCGGGACCAAGAACGGGGAGCTGTTTTTT
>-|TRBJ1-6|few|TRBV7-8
CASSLVGSVGDSPLHF
TGTGCCAGCAGCTTAGTGGGGAGTGTTGGGGATTCACCCCTCCACTTT
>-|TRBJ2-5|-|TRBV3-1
CASSQDLTRGETQYF
TGTGCCAGCAGCCAAGACCTAACAAGGGGAGAGACCCAGTACTTC
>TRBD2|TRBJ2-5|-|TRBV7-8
CASSFAKTSGRETQYF
TGTGCCAGCAGCTTCGCGAAGACTAGCGGGAGAGAGACCCAGTACTTC
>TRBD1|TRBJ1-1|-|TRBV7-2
CASSEPGQGLILRAFGAFF
TGTGCCAGCAGCGAGCCGGGACAGGGGTTGATACTGCGAGCTTTCGGAGCTTTCTTT
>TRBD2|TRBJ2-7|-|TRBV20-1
CSVLAGWDEQYF
TGCAGTGTCCTAGCGGGATGGGACGAGCAGTACTTC
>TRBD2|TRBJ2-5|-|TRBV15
CATSSYLRGRAQETQYF
TGTGCCACCAGCAGCTATCTCCGCGGGAGGGCCCAAGAAACCCAGTACTTC
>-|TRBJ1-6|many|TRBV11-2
CASGLGDLSSPLHF
TGTGCCAGCGGCTTAGGGGATTTAAGTTCACCCCTCCACTTT
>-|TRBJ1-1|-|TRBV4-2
CASSLFGGPEAFF
TGTGCCAGCAGCTTGTTCGGAGGGCCTGAAGCTTTCTTT
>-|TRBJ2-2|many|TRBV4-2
CASSQDGVTGELFF
TGTGCCAGCAGCCAAGATGGGGTTACCGGGGAGCTGTTTTTT
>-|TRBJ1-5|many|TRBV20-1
CSARAEGNFNQPQHF
TGCAGTGCTAGAGCCGAGGGCAACTTCAATCAGCCCCAGCATTTT
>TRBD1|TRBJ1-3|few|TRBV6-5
CASRDRQGGDTIYF
TGTGCCAGCAGAGATCGACAGGGTGGGGACACCATATATTTT
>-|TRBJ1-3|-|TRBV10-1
CASSDYRAGMKVTIYF
TGCGCCAGCAGTGACTACAGGGCCGGGATGAAGGTCACCATATATTTT
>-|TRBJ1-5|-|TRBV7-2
CASSTRGSNQPQHF
TGTGCCAGCAGCACCAGGGGTAGCAATCAGCCCCAGCATTTT
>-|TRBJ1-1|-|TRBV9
CASSRGDPTEAFF
TGTGCCAGCAGCCGGGGGGATCCCACTGAAGCTTTCTTT
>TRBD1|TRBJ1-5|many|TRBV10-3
CAISPTGRDNQPQHF
TGTGCCATCAGCCCGACAGGGAGAGACAATCAGCCCCAGCATTTT
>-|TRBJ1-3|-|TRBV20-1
CSAIRGDTIYF
TGCAGTGCGATCCGAGGAGACACCATATATTTT
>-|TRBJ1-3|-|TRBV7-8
CASSATTGILGNTIYF
TGTGCCAGCAGCGCCACGACTGGGATCCTTGGAAACACCATATATTTT
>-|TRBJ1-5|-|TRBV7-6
CASSLYRLSNQPQHF
TGTGCCAGCAGCTTATACAGACTTAGCAATCAGCCCCAGCATTTT
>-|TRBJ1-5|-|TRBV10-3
CAISEFPDSNQPQHF
TGTGCCATCAGTGAGTTCCCCGATAGCAATCAGCCCCAGCATTTT
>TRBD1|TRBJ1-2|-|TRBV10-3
CAISDFSLRDRGGYTF
TGTGCCATCAGTGATTTTTCACTCCGGGACAGGGGAGGCTACACCTTC
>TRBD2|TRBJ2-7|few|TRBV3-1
CASSQVTGGPGEQYF
TGTGCCAGCAGCCAAGTCACGGGAGGGCCTGGTGAGCAGTACTTC
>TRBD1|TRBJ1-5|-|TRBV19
CATARTGRQTQPQHF
TGTGCCACCGCACGGACAGGACGCCAAACTCAGCCCCAGCATTTT